This T cell receptor beta chain comes out of a study of T cell repertoires in cytomegalovirus infection. Study at large: An indication of both CMV infection and matching HLA type came from public TCR beta signatures. Study-level points and caveats: The ex vivo response was dominated by HLA-C-restricted CMV-specific TCR beta clonotypes. Based on cumulative public TCR beta family frequency, carriers of CMV plus the relevant HLA were identified.

This clonotype was seen ten or more times. Antigen: not known. TCRdb ran MiXCR on the reads and lists one entry per CDR3 protein. This sample has over 300,000 distinct CDR3 sequences; roughly a sixth occur once, and the top ten carry 12%. This CDR3 comprises 17 residues. Losses at the gene ends were 4 bases for V and 2 bases for J; bases not matched to a gene: 9. The germline V gene has CDR1 MDHEN and CDR2 SYDVKM. Source material: PBMCs. The V and J genes are TRBV28 and TRBJ1-4; 8 nucleotides align to TRBD1. The TCR was taken from a human donor in good health (CMV status not recorded). Some clones in this sample may be carry-over from other donors' samples. DNA of the CDR3: TGTGCCAGCAGTTCATTCGCACAGGGGGGGACTAATGAAAAACTGTTTTTT. It yields the protein CASSSFAQGGTNEKLFF.